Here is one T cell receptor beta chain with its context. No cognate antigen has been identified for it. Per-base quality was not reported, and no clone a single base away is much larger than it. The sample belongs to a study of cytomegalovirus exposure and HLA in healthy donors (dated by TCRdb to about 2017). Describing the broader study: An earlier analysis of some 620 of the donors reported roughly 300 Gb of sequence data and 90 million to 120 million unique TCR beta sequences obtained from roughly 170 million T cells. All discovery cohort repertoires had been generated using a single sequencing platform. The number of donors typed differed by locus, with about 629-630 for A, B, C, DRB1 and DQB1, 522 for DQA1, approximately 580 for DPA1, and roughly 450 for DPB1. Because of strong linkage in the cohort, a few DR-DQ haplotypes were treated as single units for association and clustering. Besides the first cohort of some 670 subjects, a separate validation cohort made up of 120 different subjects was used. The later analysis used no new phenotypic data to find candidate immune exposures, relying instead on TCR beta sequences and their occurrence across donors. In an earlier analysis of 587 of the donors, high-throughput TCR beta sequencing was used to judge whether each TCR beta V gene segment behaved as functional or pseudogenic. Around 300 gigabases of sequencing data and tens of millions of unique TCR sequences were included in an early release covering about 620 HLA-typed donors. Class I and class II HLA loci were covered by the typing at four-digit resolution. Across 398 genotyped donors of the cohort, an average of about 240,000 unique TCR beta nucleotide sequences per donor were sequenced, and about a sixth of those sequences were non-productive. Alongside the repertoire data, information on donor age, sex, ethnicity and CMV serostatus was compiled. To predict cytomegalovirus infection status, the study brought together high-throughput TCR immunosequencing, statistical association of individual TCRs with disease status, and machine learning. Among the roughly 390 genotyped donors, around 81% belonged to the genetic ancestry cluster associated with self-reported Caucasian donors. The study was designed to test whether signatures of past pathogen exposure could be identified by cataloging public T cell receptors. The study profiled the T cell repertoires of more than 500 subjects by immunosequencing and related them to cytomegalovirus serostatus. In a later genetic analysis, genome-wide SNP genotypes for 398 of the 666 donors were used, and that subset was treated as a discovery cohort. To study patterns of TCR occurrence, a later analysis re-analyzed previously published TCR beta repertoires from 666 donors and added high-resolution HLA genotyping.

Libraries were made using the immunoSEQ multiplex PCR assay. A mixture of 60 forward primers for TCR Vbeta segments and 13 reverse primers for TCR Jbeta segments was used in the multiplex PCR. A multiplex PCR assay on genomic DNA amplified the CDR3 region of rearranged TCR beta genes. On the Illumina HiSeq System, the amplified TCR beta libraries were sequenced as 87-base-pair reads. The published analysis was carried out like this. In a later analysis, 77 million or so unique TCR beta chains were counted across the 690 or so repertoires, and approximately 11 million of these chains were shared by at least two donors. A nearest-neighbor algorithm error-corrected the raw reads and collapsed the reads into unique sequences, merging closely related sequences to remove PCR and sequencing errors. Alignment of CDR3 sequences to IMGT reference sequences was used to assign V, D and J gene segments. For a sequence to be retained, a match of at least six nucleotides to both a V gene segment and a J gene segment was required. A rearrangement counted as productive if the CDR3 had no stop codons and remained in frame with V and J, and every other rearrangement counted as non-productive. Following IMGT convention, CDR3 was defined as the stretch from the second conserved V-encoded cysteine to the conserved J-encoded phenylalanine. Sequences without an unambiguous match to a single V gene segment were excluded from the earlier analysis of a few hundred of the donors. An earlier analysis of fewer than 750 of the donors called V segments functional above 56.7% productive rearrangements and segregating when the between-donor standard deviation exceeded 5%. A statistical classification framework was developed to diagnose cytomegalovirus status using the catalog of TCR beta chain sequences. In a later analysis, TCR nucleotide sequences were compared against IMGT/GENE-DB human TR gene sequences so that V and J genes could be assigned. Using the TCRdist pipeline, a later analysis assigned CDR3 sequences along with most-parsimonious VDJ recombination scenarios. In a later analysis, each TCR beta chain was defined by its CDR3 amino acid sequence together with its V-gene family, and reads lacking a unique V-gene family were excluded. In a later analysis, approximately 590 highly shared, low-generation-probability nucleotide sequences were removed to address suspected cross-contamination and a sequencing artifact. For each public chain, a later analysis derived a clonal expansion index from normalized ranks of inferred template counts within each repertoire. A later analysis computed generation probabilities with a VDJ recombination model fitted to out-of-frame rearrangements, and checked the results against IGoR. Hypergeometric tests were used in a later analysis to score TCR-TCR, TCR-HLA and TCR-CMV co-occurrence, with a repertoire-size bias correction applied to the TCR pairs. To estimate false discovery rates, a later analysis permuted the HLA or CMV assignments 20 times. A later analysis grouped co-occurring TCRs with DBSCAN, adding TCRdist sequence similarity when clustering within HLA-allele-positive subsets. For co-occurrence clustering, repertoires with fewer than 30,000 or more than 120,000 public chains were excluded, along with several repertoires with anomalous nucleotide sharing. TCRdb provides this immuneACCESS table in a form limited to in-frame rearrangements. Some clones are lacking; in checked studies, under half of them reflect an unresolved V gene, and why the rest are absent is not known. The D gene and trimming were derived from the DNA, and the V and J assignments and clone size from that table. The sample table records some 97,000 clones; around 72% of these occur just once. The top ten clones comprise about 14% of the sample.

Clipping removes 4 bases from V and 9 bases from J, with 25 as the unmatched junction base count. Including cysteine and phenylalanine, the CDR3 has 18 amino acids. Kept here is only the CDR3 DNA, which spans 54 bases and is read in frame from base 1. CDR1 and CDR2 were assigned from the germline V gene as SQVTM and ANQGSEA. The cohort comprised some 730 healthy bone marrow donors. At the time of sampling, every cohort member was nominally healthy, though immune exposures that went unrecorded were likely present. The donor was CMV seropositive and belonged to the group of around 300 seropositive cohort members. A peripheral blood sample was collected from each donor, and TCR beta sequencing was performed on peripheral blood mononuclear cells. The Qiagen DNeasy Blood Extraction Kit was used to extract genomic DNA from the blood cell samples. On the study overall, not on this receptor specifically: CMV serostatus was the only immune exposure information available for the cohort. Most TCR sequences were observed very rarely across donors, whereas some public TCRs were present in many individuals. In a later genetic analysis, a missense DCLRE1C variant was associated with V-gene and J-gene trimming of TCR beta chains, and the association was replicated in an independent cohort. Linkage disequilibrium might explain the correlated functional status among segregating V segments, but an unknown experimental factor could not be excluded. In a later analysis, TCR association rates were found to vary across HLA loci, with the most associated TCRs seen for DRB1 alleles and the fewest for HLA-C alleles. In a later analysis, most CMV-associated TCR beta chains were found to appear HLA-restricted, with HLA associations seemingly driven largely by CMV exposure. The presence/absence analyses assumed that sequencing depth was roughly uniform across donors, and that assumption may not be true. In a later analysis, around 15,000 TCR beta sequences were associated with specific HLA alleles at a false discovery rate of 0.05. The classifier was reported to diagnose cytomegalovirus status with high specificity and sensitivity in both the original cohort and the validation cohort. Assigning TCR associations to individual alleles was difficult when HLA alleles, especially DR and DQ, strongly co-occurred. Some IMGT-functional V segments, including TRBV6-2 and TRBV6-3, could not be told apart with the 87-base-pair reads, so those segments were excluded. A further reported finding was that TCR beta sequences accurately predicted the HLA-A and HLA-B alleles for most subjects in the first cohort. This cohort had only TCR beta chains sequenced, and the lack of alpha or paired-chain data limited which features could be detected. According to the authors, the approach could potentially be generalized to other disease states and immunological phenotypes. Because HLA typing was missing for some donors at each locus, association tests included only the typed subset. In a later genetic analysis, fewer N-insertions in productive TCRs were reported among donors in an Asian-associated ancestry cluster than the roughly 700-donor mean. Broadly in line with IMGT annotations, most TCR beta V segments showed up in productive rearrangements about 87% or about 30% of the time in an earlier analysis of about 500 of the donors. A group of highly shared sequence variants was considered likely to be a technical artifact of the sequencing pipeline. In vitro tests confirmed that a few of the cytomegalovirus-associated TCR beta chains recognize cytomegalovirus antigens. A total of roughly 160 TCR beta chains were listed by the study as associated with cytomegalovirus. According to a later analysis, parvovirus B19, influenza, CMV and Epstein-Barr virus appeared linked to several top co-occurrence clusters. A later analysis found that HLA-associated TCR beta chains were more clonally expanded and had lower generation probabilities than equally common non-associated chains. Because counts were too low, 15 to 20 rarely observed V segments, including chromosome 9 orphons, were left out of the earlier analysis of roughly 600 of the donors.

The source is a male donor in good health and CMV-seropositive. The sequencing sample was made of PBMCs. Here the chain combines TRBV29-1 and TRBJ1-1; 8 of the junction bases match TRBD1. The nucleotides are TGCAGCGTTGTTCTGAGACAGGGGAAAAATTTCTACCTCTCCCAAGCTTTCTTT. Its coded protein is CSVVLRQGKNFYLSQAFF.